This TCR beta chain emerged from a study of blood T cell repertoires in COVID-19. For the study at large: Collection of acute and convalescent COVID-19 samples took place in the United States, Italy and Spain.

The participants were between roughly 18 and 90 years old and came from roughly 24 US areas. Allocation to cohorts depended on clinical history reported by the participants. Method: immunoSEQ multiplex PCR; TCRdb's copy keeps in-frame clones and lacks some. The sample has 240,000 or so clones; roughly 83% are singletons. Sequencing used PBMCs or T cells enriched from blood (not recorded which). The receptor comes from a woman aged 45 to 65 who had recovered from COVID-19.

The CDR3 bases are TGTGCCAGCAGCTCTAACGTGGGGGGGGAGACCCAGTACTTC. Its translation is CASSSNVGGETQYF. The rearrangement links TRBV7-2 to TRBJ2-5; 7 nucleotides match TRBD2. The CDR3 consists of 14 residues. Germline-derived CDR1 and CDR2 are SGHTA and FQGNSA. V trimming: 4 bases; J trimming: 5 bases; junction bases outside the gene matches: 7.